A selection of T cell receptor beta chains follows, all from one sample in a study of T cell responses to AZD1222 COVID-19 vaccine. Method: immunoSEQ multiplex PCR; TCRdb's copy keeps in-frame clones and lacks some. This table has roughly 120,000 clones, 80% to 90% appearing once. Specimen: peripheral blood, collected on day 0 of AZD1222 vaccination. The receptors come from an adult in good health. Both conserved end residues are part of each CDR3. A D gene is named only where the DNA matches it firmly.

TRBJ2-3,TRBV5-1,15,.,TGCGCCAGCAGCAGGAGCCTACTTGGTACAGATACGCAGTATTTT,CASSRSLLGTDTQYF
TRBJ1-2,TRBV28,14,.,TGTGCCAGCTTCCGGCAGGGATTTTCCTATGGCTACACCTTC,CASFRQGFSYGYTF
TRBJ1-5,TRBV15,17,.,TGTGCCACCAGCAGGACTTCGGGGGGCCTATGGGGGCAGCCCCAGCATTTT,CATSRTSGGLWGQPQHF
TRBJ2-1,TRBV3-1/TRBV3-2,14,.,TGTGCCAGCAGCCAAGATGGACGGAACAATGAGCAGTTCTTC,CASSQDGRNNEQFF
TRBJ1-1,TRBV5-5,14,.,TGTGCCAGCAGCTTGAGGCAGATGAACACTGAAGCTTTCTTT,CASSLRQMNTEAFF
TRBJ2-3,TRBV27,15,.,TGTGCCAGCAGTTTATCGTGGCGGCTTCCAGATACGCAGTATTTT,CASSLSWRLPDTQYF
TRBJ2-6,TRBV7-6,16,.,TGTGCCAGCAGCTCTAGACGGGGGACTGGGGCCAACGTCCTGACTTTC,CASSSRRGTGANVLTF
TRBJ1-5,TRBV28,13,.,TGTGCCAGCAAACAGGGTTACAATCAGCCCCAGCATTTT,CASKQGYNQPQHF
TRBJ2-3,TRBV9,15,TRBD2,TGTGCCAGCAGCCCCCAGGCGGGGGTAACAGATACGCAGTATTTT,CASSPQAGVTDTQYF
TRBJ1-5,TRBV6-2/TRBV6-3,13,.,TGTGCCAGCAGTTCCAGGGGTGGTTCGGCCCAGCATTTT,CASSSRGGSAQHF
TRBJ2-3,TRBV6-1,12,.,TGTGCCAGCAGTGAGAGCACAGATACGCAGTATTTT,CASSESTDTQYF
TRBJ1-1,TRBV6-4,13,.,TGTGCCAGCAGTCGGACCGGGAACACTGAAGCTTTCTTT,CASSRTGNTEAFF
TRBJ2-2,TRBV15,15,TRBD2,TGTGCCACCGAGAGACTAGCAGTCAACACCGGGGAGCTGTTTTTT,CATERLAVNTGELFF